This T cell receptor beta chain is from a study of T cell clonality in common variable immunodeficiency (dated by TCRdb to the mid-2010s). CVID samples and control samples contributed equivalent amounts of genomic DNA as sequencing input. For every sample, a 60 bp segment covering the rearranged TCRbeta CDR3 region was amplified and then sequenced. TCRbeta amplification used the immunoSEQ assay, a bias-corrected multiplex PCR with high-throughput sequencing. As for the original processing: Every unique nucleotide sequence was considered a clone and was annotated with V, D and J genes, copy number and frequency. Sequences were labeled productive if in frame, and non-productive if out of frame or containing stop codons. As previously described, Shannon's entropy was used to calculate clonality. The predicted amino acid sequences of productive clones were used to derive mean CDR3 Kyte-Doolittle hydropathy. The R hclust function was used to hierarchically cluster scaled V gene usage with Manhattan distance and complete linkage. Clone sharing by CDR3 amino acid sequence was assessed by resampling 12 repertoires per group over 100 rounds. The repertoires were screened for 70 published EBV-specific TCRbeta sequences and roughly 240 published CMV-specific TCRbeta sequences. Analysis left out a couple of CVID samples that produced under 10,000 sequences, so 45 or so CVID repertoires remained. This immuneACCESS table, as held by TCRdb, lists in-frame sequences with V and J called but not all clones. Of the missing ones, under half trace to an unresolved V gene in checked studies; the others have no known cause. V, J and clone size reflect that table, while D and trimming were determined from the DNA. This sample shows about 35,000 clones, and none of them turns up only once. The ten largest clones represent approximately 2.6% of the sample.

Predominantly Caucasian heritage was noted among both the CVID patients and the healthy controls. From each donor, roughly 5 to 8 ml of heparinized peripheral whole blood was collected. Genomic DNA from adults with common variable immune deficiency (CVID) and from healthy adult controls was used to sequence TCRbeta CDR3 repertoires. There were about 22 healthy adult volunteers in the control group (roughly twelve female and some ten male), ranging in age from 23 to 66 years, with a mean age of nearly 35. Diluted blood was density-centrifuged over Hypaque 1077 or Ficoll-Paque to isolate peripheral blood mononuclear cells. Genomic DNA was obtained from unsorted mononuclear cells using either Qiagen column purification or a centrifugation-based method. Study-wide conclusions, independent of this receptor: According to the authors, finding the cause of the higher clonality in CVID would require sequencing the repertoires of T cell subpopulations. Increased TCRbeta clonality was found in CVID subjects compared with healthy controls (t-test p = 0.018), with the increase being most characteristic of about a third of subjects. CVID TCRbeta sequences were reported to have fewer deletions and N-nucleotide insertions and to lack highly modified clones with 13 or more V deletions. CVID subjects shared fewer TCRbeta clones with each other than healthy controls did (p < 0.0001). Patient heterogeneity within the CVID cohort put limits on correlating repertoire features with clinical complications. Although equal DNA input was used, an average of about 75,000 unique sequences per sample was obtained for controls, compared with approximately 30,000 for CVID samples.

Per the germline V gene (reference sequence), LNHDA is the CDR1 and SQIVND is the CDR2. Deletion took 11 bases off V and 2 bases off J, with a span of 25 bases between the germline ends. Its CDR3 holds 16 amino acids, cysteine through phenylalanine. Only the CDR3 bases that were read are kept: 39 of them, in frame from base 1. This clone appeared many times. Its binding antigen is unknown. The CDR3 is cut off 3 residues early in the read; its end comes from the germline J gene. The identical CDR3 is also encoded by other nucleotide sequences in the sample. The TCR sequence derives from a person aged 18 to 70 in good health. The rearrangement joined TRBV19 to TRBJ2-7; TRBD2 might be the D gene, on 6 matching bases. The sequenced sample consisted of peripheral blood mononuclear cells. The CDR3 DNA, read in part, is TGTGCCGGGGGGAACGCCCGAACATGGGGAACCTACGAG. The resulting protein is CAGGNARTWGTYE. The whole CDR3 region reads CAGGNARTWGTYEQYF.